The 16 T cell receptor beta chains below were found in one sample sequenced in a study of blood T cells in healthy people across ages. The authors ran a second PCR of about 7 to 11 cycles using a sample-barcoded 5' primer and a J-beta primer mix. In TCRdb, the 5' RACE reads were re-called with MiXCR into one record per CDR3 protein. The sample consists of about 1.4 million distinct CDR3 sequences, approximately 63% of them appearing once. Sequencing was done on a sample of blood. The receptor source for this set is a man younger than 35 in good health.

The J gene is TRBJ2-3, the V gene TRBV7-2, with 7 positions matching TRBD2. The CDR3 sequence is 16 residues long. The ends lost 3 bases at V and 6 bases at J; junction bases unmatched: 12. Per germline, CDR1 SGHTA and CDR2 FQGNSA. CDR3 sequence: CASSLGGVEGADTQYF. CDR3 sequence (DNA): TGTGCCAGCAGCTTGGGGGGGGTCGAAGGTGCCGATACGCAGTATTTT.

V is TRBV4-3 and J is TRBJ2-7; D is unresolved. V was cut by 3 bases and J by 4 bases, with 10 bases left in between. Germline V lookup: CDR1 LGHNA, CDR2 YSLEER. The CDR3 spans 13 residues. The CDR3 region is CASSHRQWYEQYF. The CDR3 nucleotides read TGCGCCAGCAGCCACCGTCAATGGTACGAGCAGTACTTC.

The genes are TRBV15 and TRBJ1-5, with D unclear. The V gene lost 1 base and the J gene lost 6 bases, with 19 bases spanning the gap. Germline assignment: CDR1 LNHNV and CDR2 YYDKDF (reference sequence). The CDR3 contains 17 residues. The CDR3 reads CATSRAGGGPWSQPQHF. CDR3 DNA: TGTGCCACCAGCAGAGCGGGCGGCGGCCCGTGGAGTCAGCCCCAGCATTTT.

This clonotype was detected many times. In DNA form, the CDR3 reads TGCAGCGTTGCATCCCAGGGGATCCAAGAGACCCAGTACTTC. This sequence encodes CSVASQGIQETQYF. This chain uses TRBV29-1 with TRBJ2-5; possibly TRBD1 for D (6 bases). Trimming pared 4 bases from V and 1 base from J, leaving 13 bases between. The germline V gene encodes CDR1 SQVTM and CDR2 ANQGSEA. The CDR3 length is 14 residues.

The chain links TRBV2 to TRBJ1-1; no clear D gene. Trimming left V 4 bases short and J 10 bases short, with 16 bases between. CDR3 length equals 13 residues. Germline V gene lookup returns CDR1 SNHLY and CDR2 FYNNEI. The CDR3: CASSVRAPGGAFF. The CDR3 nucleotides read TGTGCCAGCAGTGTAAGGGCCCCCGGCGGAGCTTTCTTT.

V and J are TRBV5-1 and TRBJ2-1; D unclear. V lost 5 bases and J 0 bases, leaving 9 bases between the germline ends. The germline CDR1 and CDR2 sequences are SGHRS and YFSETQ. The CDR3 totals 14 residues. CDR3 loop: CASSKEGSYNEQFF. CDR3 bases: TGCGCCAGCAGTAAGGAAGGCTCCTACAATGAGCAGTTCTTC.

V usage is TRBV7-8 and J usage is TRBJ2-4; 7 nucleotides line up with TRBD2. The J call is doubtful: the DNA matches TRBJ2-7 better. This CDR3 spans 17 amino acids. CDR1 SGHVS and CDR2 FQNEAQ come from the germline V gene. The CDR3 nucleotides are TGTGCCAGCAGCTTTAATTATGGCGGGAGAATACGGGGCGAGCAGTACTTC. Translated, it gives CASSFNYGGRIRGEQYF.

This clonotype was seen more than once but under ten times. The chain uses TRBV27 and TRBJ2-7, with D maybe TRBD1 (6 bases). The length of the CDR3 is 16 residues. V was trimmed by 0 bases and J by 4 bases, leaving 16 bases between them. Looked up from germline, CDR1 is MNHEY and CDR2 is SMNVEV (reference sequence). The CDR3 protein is CASSLSMDSLWYEQYF. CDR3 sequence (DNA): TGTGCCAGCAGTTTATCTATGGACAGTCTGTGGTACGAGCAGTACTTC.

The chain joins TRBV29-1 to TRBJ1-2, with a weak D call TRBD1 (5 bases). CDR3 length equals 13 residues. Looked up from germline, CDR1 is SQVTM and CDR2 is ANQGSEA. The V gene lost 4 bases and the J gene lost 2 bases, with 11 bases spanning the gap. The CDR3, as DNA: TGCAGCGTTGCGTTCCAGGGAAACTATGGCTACACCTTC. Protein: CSVAFQGNYGYTF.

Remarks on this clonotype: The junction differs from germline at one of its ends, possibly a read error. The CDR3 spells CSPRGGHSSYEQYF. The DNA for the CDR3 is TGCAGTCCGCGAGGGGGCCACAGCTCCTATGAGCAGTACTTC. V is TRBV20-1 and J is TRBJ2-7; 7 nucleotides line up with TRBD1. Germline V CDR1 and CDR2: DFQATT, SNEGSKA (reference sequence). CDR3 size: 14 residues.

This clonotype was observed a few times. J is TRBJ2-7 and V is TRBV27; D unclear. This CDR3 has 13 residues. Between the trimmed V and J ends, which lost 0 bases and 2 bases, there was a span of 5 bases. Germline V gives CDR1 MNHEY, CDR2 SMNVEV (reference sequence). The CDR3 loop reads CASSLSTPYEQYF. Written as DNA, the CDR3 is TGTGCCAGCAGTTTATCTACGCCCTACGAGCAGTACTTC.

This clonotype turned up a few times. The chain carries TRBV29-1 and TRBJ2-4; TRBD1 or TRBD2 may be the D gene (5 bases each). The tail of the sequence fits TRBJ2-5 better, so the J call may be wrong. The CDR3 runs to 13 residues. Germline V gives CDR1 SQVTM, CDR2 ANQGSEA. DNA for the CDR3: TGCAGCGTGCACCGGGACGTAGAAGAGACCCAGTACTTC. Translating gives CSVHRDVEETQYF.

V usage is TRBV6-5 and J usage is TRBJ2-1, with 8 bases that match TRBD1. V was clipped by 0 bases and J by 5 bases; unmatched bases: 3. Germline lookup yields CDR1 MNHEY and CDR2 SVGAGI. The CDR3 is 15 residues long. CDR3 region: CASSYSGQENNEQFF. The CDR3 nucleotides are TGTGCCAGCAGTTACTCGGGACAGGAAAACAATGAGCAGTTCTTC.

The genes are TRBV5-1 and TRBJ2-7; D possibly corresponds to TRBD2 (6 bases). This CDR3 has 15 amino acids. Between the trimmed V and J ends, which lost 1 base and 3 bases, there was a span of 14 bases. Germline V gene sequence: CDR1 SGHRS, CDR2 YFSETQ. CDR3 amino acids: CASSLLEGRNYEQYF. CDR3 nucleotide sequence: TGCGCCAGCAGCTTGTTGGAGGGGAGAAACTACGAGCAGTACTTC.

The CDR3 sequence: CSARRANTDTQYF. CDR3 bases: TGCAGTGCTAGGAGGGCCAACACAGATACGCAGTATTTT. The V call is TRBV20-1, the J call TRBJ2-3, with D maybe TRBD2 (5 bases). Trimming removed 3 bases at V and 2 bases at J, with 9 bases between. The CDR3 spans 13 residues. Germline values: CDR1 DFQATT, CDR2 SNEGSKA (reference sequence).

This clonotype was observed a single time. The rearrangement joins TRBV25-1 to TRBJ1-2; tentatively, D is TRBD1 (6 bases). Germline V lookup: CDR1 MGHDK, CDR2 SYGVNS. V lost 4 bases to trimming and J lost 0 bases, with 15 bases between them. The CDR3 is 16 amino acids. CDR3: CASSVTGQPTNYGYTF. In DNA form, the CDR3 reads TGTGCCAGCAGTGTGACTGGACAGCCAACTAACTATGGCTACACCTTC.